This note documents a single T cell receptor (beta chain) sequence. The ends were cut back, 0 bases at V and 5 bases at J, with 13 bases in the middle. CDR3 length: 15 residues. The germline CDR1 and CDR2 sequences are SGHRS and YFSETQ. In the study's own analysis: Estimates of nucleated cell counts were drawn from the amplification of reference gene primers. The table came from immunoSEQ multiplex PCR; TCRdb's copy has only in-frame clones and leaves some out. Clonal size and the V and J genes are those of that table, whereas D and trimming came from the DNA. Of roughly 150,000 clones in the sample, 65% to 80% are singletons; the top ten hold 4.2%. This sample was taken from a study of blood T cell repertoires in COVID-19. Study background: The United States, Italy and Spain provided the acute and convalescent COVID-19 samples. T cells, B-cell-depleted T cells, or PBMCs supplied cDNA or gDNA.

The sequence derives from a man aged 55 to 70 with acute or convalescent COVID-19. The chain links TRBV5-1 to TRBJ2-3, with D hard to call. Specimen: peripheral blood. CDR3 in amino acids: CASSLALTELDTQYF. The DNA for the CDR3 is TGCGCCAGCAGCTTGGCTCTAACAGAATTAGATACGCAGTATTTT.